These T cell receptor beta chains were read from a single sample in a study of blood T cell repertoires in COVID-19. Repertoires were generated with immunoSEQ multiplex PCR, while TCRdb's copy carries only in-frame clones and drops some. Of 410,000 or so clones in the sample, around 89% are singletons; the top ten hold roughly 1.6%. Sequencing used peripheral blood. These receptors all stem from a woman in her forties with COVID-19, enrolled during active disease. CDR3s include the opening cysteine and the closing phenylalanine or tryptophan. D genes are given only for firm matches. Size values are once, few and many counts, or a class for expanded clones, and some rows have none.

TRBJ2-4 TRBD1 . TRBV25-1 TGTGCCAGCAGTGATTCCCCCGTTAATGGGACAGGGGGAAACATTCAGTACTTC CASSDSPVNGTGGNIQYF
TRBJ2-5 . . TRBV18 TGTGCCAGCTCACCACCGTCCGGGGGTCAAGAGACCCAGTACTTC CASSPPSGGQETQYF
TRBJ1-1 TRBD1 . TRBV28 TGTGCCAGCAGAAACAACAGGGGGTACACTGAAGCTTTCTTT CASRNNRGYTEAFF
TRBJ1-2 TRBD1 . TRBV29-1 TGCAGCGTTGAAATAGGGACAGGGGGCTACACCTTC CSVEIGTGGYTF
TRBJ2-1 . . TRBV5-1 TGCGCCAGCAGCTTGGAACCTGGACTGTTCTACAATGAGCAGTTCTTC CASSLEPGLFYNEQFF
TRBJ2-2 TRBD1 many TRBV15 TGTGCCACCAGCAGAGATCAGACAGGGCCGACCGGGGAGCTGTTTTTT CATSRDQTGPTGELFF
TRBJ1-5 . . TRBV28 TGTGCCAGCAGTTTTAACGGGGCCGGGAGTCAGCCCCAGCATTTT CASSFNGAGSQPQHF
TRBJ2-5 . . TRBV2 TGTGCCAGCAGTGTAGTGATCCAAGAGACCCAGTACTTC CASSVVIQETQYF
TRBJ1-2 . . TRBV7-2 TGTGCCAGCAGCTTCGGACAGTCCACTAACTATGGCTACACCTTC CASSFGQSTNYGYTF
TRBJ2-7 . once TRBV5-1 TGCGCCAGCAGCTTGGACGACAGCTACGAGCAGTACTTC CASSLDDSYEQYF
TRBJ2-6 . . TRBV2 TGTGCCAGCAAAGTAACAGGGTCTGGGGCCAACGTCCTGACTTTC CASKVTGSGANVLTF
TRBJ2-1 . . TRBV11-2 TGTGCCAGCAGCTTAGACCGCCGGGTCAGGGGTGTACCTTCCTACAATGAGCAGTTCTTC CASSLDRRVRGVPSYNEQFF
TRBJ1-4 . once TRBV28 TGTGCCAGCAGTTTAGGGGCTGAAAAACTGTTTTTT CASSLGAEKLFF
TRBJ1-2 . once TRBV6-2/TRBV6-3 TGTGCCAGCAGTCTTCATCAGGGCAACTATGGCTACACCTTC CASSLHQGNYGYTF
TRBJ2-3 TRBD2 . TRBV9 TGTGCCAGCAGCGTAGGTGCCGGGGGGGGCACAGATACGCAGTATTTT CASSVGAGGGTDTQYF
TRBJ1-1 . few TRBV9 TGTGCCAGCAGCGGGCCCCCCGGGGGGCGTAGGGACACTGAAGCTTTCTTT CASSGPPGGRRDTEAFF
TRBJ2-7 . . TRBV28 TGTGCCAGCACGCTCGGGGGGCCGCGGGGAGAGCAGTACTTC CASTLGGPRGEQYF
TRBJ2-5 TRBD1 . TRBV28 TGTGCCAGCAGCACAGGGGGCCAAGAGACCCAGTACTTC CASSTGGQETQYF
TRBJ1-1 . . TRBV18 TGTGCCAGCTCCCCGGTCCCGGGACATAAGAACACTGAAGCTTTCTTT CASSPVPGHKNTEAFF
TRBJ1-2 . . TRBV6-1 TGTGCCAGCAGTGAACCCCCCATGTCTAACTATGGCTACACCTTC CASSEPPMSNYGYTF
TRBJ2-3 TRBD2 . TRBV15 TGTGCCACCAGCAGAGACCCCCCCGGTCCAGCGGGGAGCACAGATACGCAGTATTTT CATSRDPPGPAGSTDTQYF
TRBJ1-1 TRBD1 once TRBV5-4 TGTGCCAGCAGCTCGCCGACAGGGGTGAACACTGAAGCTTTCTTT CASSSPTGVNTEAFF
TRBJ2-7 . . TRBV3-1/TRBV3-2 TGTGCCAGCAGCTATCGAATAAAACAGGGTACCGCCTACGAGCAGTACTTC CASSYRIKQGTAYEQYF
TRBJ1-5 . . TRBV7-2 TGTGCCAGCAGCTTAGGGCAGAATCAGCCCCAGCATTTT CASSLGQNQPQHF
TRBJ1-6 . . TRBV7-2 TGTGCCAGCAGCTTAGGCGACACTAACCGCAGGGCAGGGAGGTCACCCCTCCACTTT CASSLGDTNRRAGRSPLHF
TRBJ2-7 TRBD1 . TRBV14 TGTGCCAGCAGCCAAGAACTGACAGGGGATCTGTCTACGCGTGAGCAGTACTTC CASSQELTGDLSTREQYF
TRBJ2-5 . . TRBV18 TGTGCCAGCTCGCTTACCGGGACACAAAAAGAGACCCAGTACTTC CASSLTGTQKETQYF
TRBJ1-2 TRBD1 . TRBV13 TGTGCCAGCAGCTTCAGAGACAGGGGCAACTATGGCTACACCTTC CASSFRDRGNYGYTF
TRBJ1-5 . once TRBV12-5 TGTGCTAGTGGTTTCGGGATTCCCAATCAGCCCCAGCATTTT CASGFGIPNQPQHF
TRBJ2-3 TRBD1 . TRBV5-1 TGCGCCAGCAGCCTCACTCCAGGGGGCGCCCCAGATACGCAGTATTTT CASSLTPGGAPDTQYF
TRBJ2-5 . . TRBV24-1 TGTGCCACCAGTGATTTCAGGCCCCAAGAGACCCAGTACTTC CATSDFRPQETQYF
TRBJ1-2 . . TRBV29-1 TGCAGCGTTGATTTGGACACGAGGGGCTACACCTTC CSVDLDTRGYTF
TRBJ1-1 TRBD1 . TRBV2 TGTGCCAGCAGTACAGGGGGCGTTGGCACTGAAGCTTTCTTT CASSTGGVGTEAFF
TRBJ2-5 . . TRBV9 TGTGCCAGCAGCCCAACTTTCTCGGAAGAGACCCAGTACTTC CASSPTFSEETQYF
TRBJ2-2 . many TRBV6-4 TGTGCCAGCAGTGACCGGGACACCGGGGAGCTGTTTTTT CASSDRDTGELFF
TRBJ1-1 TRBD1 . TRBV7-8 TGTGCCAGCAGCTTAATTCCGGGACAGGGAGAAACTGAAGCTTTCTTT CASSLIPGQGETEAFF
TRBJ2-7 . . TRBV21-1 TGTGCCAGCAGGAGGCGGGGAGCTTCCTACGAGCAGTACTTC CASRRRGASYEQYF
TRBJ2-5 . . TRBV12-5 TGTGCTAGTGGTTTGGGTCTTGGGGCAGCGGAGACCCAGTACTTC CASGLGLGAAETQYF
TRBJ2-3 TRBD2 . TRBV4-3 TGCGCCAGCAGCCGAGACGTACTAGCGGGGGCCACAGATACGCAGTATTTT CASSRDVLAGATDTQYF
TRBJ2-2 . . TRBV14 TGTGCCAGCAGCCAAGGTCCAGGGCCAGGGTGGGCCGGGGAGCTGTTTTTT CASSQGPGPGWAGELFF
TRBJ1-1 . . TRBV5-1 TGCGCCAGCGTCCCTGGGGCAGGGGTTGGTTTGAACGGTGAAGCTTTCTTT CASVPGAGVGLNGEAFF
TRBJ1-1 TRBD1 . TRBV7-8 TGTGCCAGCAGCTTAGCGCTCCCAACAGGGGGCCTACCTGAAGCTTTCTTT CASSLALPTGGLPEAFF
TRBJ1-2 TRBD1 . TRBV11-2 TGTGCCAGCAGCTTGCCAGGGGGCCTTTATGGCTACACCTTC CASSLPGGLYGYTF